Following are 6 T cell receptor beta chains from one sample sequenced in a study of blood T cell repertoires in COVID-19. Repertoires were generated with immunoSEQ multiplex PCR, while TCRdb's copy carries only in-frame clones and drops some. Of fewer than 110,000 clones in the sample, roughly 86% were seen once. Sequencing was performed on peripheral blood. Receptor source: a woman in her thirties with acute or convalescent COVID-19.

The chain recombines TRBV2 with TRBJ2-3, with 14 bases that match TRBD2. The CDR3 runs to 16 residues. V shed 8 bases and J 5 bases; nucleotides not matched to a gene: 9. Germline CDR1 and CDR2: SNHLY and FYNNEI. The CDR3 nucleotides read TGTGCCAGCTTCAGACTAGCGGGGGGGCCAAAAGATACGCAGTATTTT. Amino acid sequence: CASFRLAGGPKDTQYF.

The V and J genes are TRBV6-5 and TRBJ1-1; the match to TRBD1 covers 7 bases. With 7 bases clipped from V and 4 bases from J, the junction kept 9 bases outside the gene matches. In germline, CDR1 is MNHEY, CDR2 SVGAGI. The length of the CDR3 is 14 residues. CDR3 bases: TGTGCCAGCATCGAACAGGGGTTAGGCACTGAAGCTTTCTTT. Translating it yields CASIEQGLGTEAFF.

The gene calls are TRBV7-6 and TRBJ1-5; D possibly corresponds to TRBD1 (6 bases). This CDR3 is built from 18 residues. Deletions cut 2 bases from V and 3 bases from J, with 20 bases between. Germline lookup yields CDR1 SGHVS and CDR2 FNYEAQ. CDR3 loop: CASSLTPLAQGINQPQHF. DNA for the CDR3: TGTGCCAGCAGCTTAACCCCTCTAGCACAGGGCATCAATCAGCCCCAGCATTTT. Complete variable domain (other parts from reference TRBV7-6 and TRBJ1-5): GAGVSQSPRYKVTKRGQDVALRCDPISGHVSLYWYRQALGQGPEFLTYFNYEAQQDKSGLPNDRFSAERPEGSISTLTIQRTEQRDSAMYRCASSLTPLAQGINQPQHFGDGTRLSIL.

This sequence joins TRBV30 and TRBJ1-2, with 7 bases matching TRBD1. J gave up 8 bases and V 2 bases, and 5 bases lay outside the gene matches. This CDR3 is built from 12 residues. Germline V gives CDR1 GTSNPN, CDR2 SVGIG (reference sequence). For the CDR3, the DNA is TGTGCCTGGAGTCCAGGGGGTGGAGGCTACACCTTC. Protein: CAWSPGGGGYTF.

V and J are TRBV7-9 and TRBJ2-3; D call uncertain. V was shortened by 11 bases and J by 6 bases, with 9 bases between the two germline ends. The germline gives CDR1 SEHNR, CDR2 FQNEAQ (reference sequence). This CDR3 has 10 amino acids. The CDR3, as DNA: TGTGCCTCTGGGCTGGATACGCAGTATTTT. As protein: CASGLDTQYF.

The chain links TRBV5-1 to TRBJ1-1; no firm D call. Germline V lookup: CDR1 SGHRS, CDR2 YFSETQ. V lost 2 bases, J lost 1 base, and 6 bases lay in between. The CDR3 extends over 13 amino acids. CDR3 DNA sequence: TGCGCCAGCAGCTTAGAGGGGAACACTGAAGCTTTCTTT. This codes for CASSLEGNTEAFF.